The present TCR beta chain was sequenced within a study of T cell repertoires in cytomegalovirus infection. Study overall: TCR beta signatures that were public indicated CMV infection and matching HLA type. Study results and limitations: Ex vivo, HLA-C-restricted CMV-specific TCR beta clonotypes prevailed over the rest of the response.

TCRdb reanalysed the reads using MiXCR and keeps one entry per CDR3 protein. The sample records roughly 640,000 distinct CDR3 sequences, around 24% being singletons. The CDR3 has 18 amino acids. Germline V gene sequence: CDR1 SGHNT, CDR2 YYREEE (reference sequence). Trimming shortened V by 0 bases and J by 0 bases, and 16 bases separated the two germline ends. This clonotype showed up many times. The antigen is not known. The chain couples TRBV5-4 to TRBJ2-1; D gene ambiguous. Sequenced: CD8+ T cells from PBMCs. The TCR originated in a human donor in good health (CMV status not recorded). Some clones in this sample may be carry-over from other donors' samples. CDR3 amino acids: CASSLDWGPPSSYNEQFF. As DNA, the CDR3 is TGTGCCAGCAGCTTGGATTGGGGTCCCCCAAGCTCCTACAATGAGCAGTTCTTC.